Listed here are 12 T cell receptor beta chains from one sample, sequenced in a study of blood T cell repertoires in COVID-19. Libraries were prepared by immunoSEQ multiplex PCR; TCRdb keeps only in-frame clonotypes and omits some of them. The sample holds roughly 300,000 clones, around four fifths seen once. The sequencing input was peripheral blood. These receptors were taken from a woman aged 50 to 60 with acute or convalescent COVID-19.

The chain recombines TRBV14 with TRBJ2-7; D is perhaps TRBD2 (5 bases). Trimming took off 4 bases at V and 0 bases at J, with 13 bases between the two ends. CDR1 SGHDN and CDR2 FVKESK come from the germline V gene. The CDR3 loop spans 15 amino acids. The chain's CDR3 is CASSPTSGYSYEQYF. Here the CDR3 DNA reads TGTGCCAGCAGCCCTACATCGGGATACTCCTACGAGCAGTACTTC.

V is TRBV2 and J is TRBJ1-2; D not certain. V dropped 6 bases and J dropped 0 bases, with 8 bases sitting between them. Germline V gene sequence: CDR1 SNHLY, CDR2 FYNNEI. The CDR3 has 13 residues. CDR3 residues: CASRRESNYGYTF. CDR3 nucleotides: TGTGCCAGCAGGAGAGAGTCTAACTATGGCTACACCTTC.

This clone was counted once. The J gene is TRBJ2-5, the V gene TRBV5-5, with 7 bases that match TRBD1. The CDR3 loop spans 16 amino acids. Germline V gene data show CDR1 as SGHKS and CDR2 as YYEKEE (reference sequence). The J segment lost 0 bases and the V segment lost 1 base, leaving 6 bases of the junction unmatched. The CDR3 is CASSLLRTGDQETQYF. CDR3 nucleotide sequence: TGTGCCAGCAGCTTGCTCCGGACAGGAGACCAAGAGACCCAGTACTTC. Supplemented by reference TRBV5-5 and TRBJ2-5, the full variable domain reads DAGVTQSPTHLIKTRGQQVTLRCSPISGHKSVSWYQQVLGQGPQFIFQYYEKEERGRGNFPDRFSARQFPNYSSELNVNALLLGDSALYLCASSLLRTGDQETQYFGPGTRLLVL.

This clone has a handful of counts. The V and J genes are TRBV9 and TRBJ2-1; tentative D call: TRBD2 (6 bases). The germline V gene has CDR1 SGDLS and CDR2 YYNGEE. The CDR3 is made up of 16 amino acids. V gave up 2 bases and J gave up 4 bases, with 16 bases separating them. The chain's CDR3 is CASSVRISGQYNEQFF. CDR3 nucleotides: TGTGCCAGCAGCGTCAGGATTAGCGGCCAATACAATGAGCAGTTCTTC.

This clone was picked up a small number of times. The genes are TRBV19 and TRBJ2-7; TRBD1 matches 8 bases. After removal of 2 bases from V and 2 bases from J, the junction contained 8 bases not matched to a gene. The CDR3 totals 16 residues. The germline V gene has CDR1 LNHDA and CDR2 SQIVND (reference sequence). The CDR3 region has the DNA TGTGCCAGTAGTATAAGAGCGACAGGGGCTCCCTACGAGCAGTACTTC. Protein product: CASSIRATGAPYEQYF.

The rearrangement joins TRBV9 to TRBJ2-1; 9 bases fit TRBD1. V lost 4 bases and J lost 5; bases outside the gene matches: 13. The CDR3 loop spans 17 amino acids. From germline, CDR1 is SGDLS and CDR2 YYNGEE. The DNA for the CDR3 is TGTGCCAGCAGCCCAGTCGGGCCGGGGACAGGGAACAATGAGCAGTTCTTC. Translated: CASSPVGPGTGNNEQFF.

The chain combines TRBV25-1 with TRBJ1-4; D possibly corresponds to TRBD1 (5 bases). V was clipped by 2 bases and J by 7 bases, with 11 bases between them. This CDR3 spans 14 amino acids. CDR1 is MGHDK, CDR2 SYGVNS, per germline. CDR3 nucleotide sequence: TGTGCCAGCAGTGAACCAGGGAGGGGTGAAAAACTGTTTTTT. It codes for CASSEPGRGEKLFF.

This clone was picked up one time. The V and J genes are TRBV2 and TRBJ2-1; D may be TRBD1 (6 bases). This CDR3 spans 11 amino acids. Trimming removed 6 bases from V and 9 bases from J, with 9 bases in between. Germline-derived CDR1 and CDR2 are SNHLY and FYNNEI. CDR3 in amino acids: CASRFRGEQFF. As DNA, the CDR3 is TGTGCCAGCAGGTTCAGGGGTGAGCAGTTCTTC.

This chain uses TRBV30 with TRBJ1-2; D is unclear. Trimming left V 1 base short and J 1 base short, with 7 bases between. CDR1 GTSNPN and CDR2 SVGIG come from the germline V gene (reference sequence). The CDR3 sequence is 13 residues long. The CDR3 region has the DNA TGTGCCTGGAGTGACCAGAATAACTATGGCTACACCTTC. It specifies CAWSDQNNYGYTF.

This chain joins TRBV10-3 and TRBJ1-4; D is unclear. The length of the CDR3 is 14 residues. Trimming pared 3 bases from V and 10 bases from J, leaving 15 bases between. Germline values: CDR1 ENHRY, CDR2 SYGVKD. The DNA of the CDR3 is TGTGCCATCAGTGACATCAATCAGGTCGGAAAACTGTTTTTT. Translation gives CAISDINQVGKLFF.

CDR3 sequence (DNA): TGTGCCAGCAGCATGGGGGGGTCCTCCTCTGGGGCCAACGTCCTGACTTTC. Translated, it gives CASSMGGSSSGANVLTF. The chain carries TRBV6-4 and TRBJ2-6; 7 positions match TRBD2. The germline V gene has CDR1 MRHNA and CDR2 SNTAGT. The CDR3 covers 17 residues. With V trimmed by 6 bases and J by 0 bases, 8 bases remained unmatched.

The V and J genes are TRBV21-1 and TRBJ1-2; the D segment call TRBD1 is taken from the table without a DNA check. TRBV21-1 is shown as a pseudogene. The CDR3 is 13 residues long. The CDR3 reads CASSKLGGGGYTF. DNA for the CDR3: TGTGCCAGCAGCAAACTAGGAGGGGGCGGCTACACCTTC.